A selection of T cell receptor beta chains follows, all from one sample in a study of T-cell memory formation after mild COVID-19. TCRdb called the 5' RACE reads again in MiXCR, with one record for every CDR3 protein. The sample records 300,000 to 400,000 distinct CDR3 sequences, roughly 21% being singletons. Sequenced sample: PBMCs or a T cell subset sorted from them (not recorded which). The receptor source for this set is an adult woman who had mild COVID-19 (a few samples of this study predate the infection). Cell type and time point are not known. Each CDR3 is given with its conserved first and last residue. Each record gives: V gene, clone size, J gene, D gene, CDR3 DNA, CDR3 protein. D genes are given only for firm matches. A row's size may be missing; if present it is once, few, many or a size class.

v_gene: TRBV30
abundance: .
j_gene: TRBJ1-4
d_gene: .
CDR3nt: TGTGCCTGGAGGTTCCAAGGAAAACTGTTTTTT
CDR3aa: CAWRFQGKLFF

v_gene: TRBV24-1
abundance: .
j_gene: TRBJ2-3
d_gene: TRBD2
CDR3nt: TGTGCCACCAGTCTTAGCGGGAGGGTGACAGATACGCAGTATTTT
CDR3aa: CATSLSGRVTDTQYF

v_gene: TRBV29-1
abundance: .
j_gene: TRBJ2-3
d_gene: .
CDR3nt: TGCAGCGCGGAGGGGTTGGTAGATACGCAGTATTTT
CDR3aa: CSAEGLVDTQYF

v_gene: TRBV12-3/TRBV12-4
abundance: few
j_gene: TRBJ1-5
d_gene: .
CDR3nt: TGTGCCAGCAGTTTGGATCTAAATCAGCCCCAGCATTTT
CDR3aa: CASSLDLNQPQHF

v_gene: TRBV6-5
abundance: .
j_gene: TRBJ2-3
d_gene: .
CDR3nt: TGTGCCAGCAGTTACTCGGGCGGGAGCACAGATACGCAGTATTTT
CDR3aa: CASSYSGGSTDTQYF

v_gene: TRBV5-1
abundance: once
j_gene: TRBJ2-2
d_gene: .
CDR3nt: TGCGCCAGCAGCCCCTCGGCGGTTAACACCGGGGAGCTGTTTTTT
CDR3aa: CASSPSAVNTGELFF

v_gene: TRBV18
abundance: few
j_gene: TRBJ1-2
d_gene: TRBD1
CDR3nt: TGCGCCAGCAGCCCCGGGACAGGAGCTAACTATGGCTACACCTTC
CDR3aa: CASSPGTGANYGYTF

v_gene: TRBV5-1
abundance: few
j_gene: TRBJ2-7
d_gene: .
CDR3nt: TGCGCCAGCAGCTTCGACAGCAACTCCTACGAGCAGTACTTC
CDR3aa: CASSFDSNSYEQYF

v_gene: TRBV12-3/TRBV12-4
abundance: few
j_gene: TRBJ1-5
d_gene: .
CDR3nt: TGTGCCAGCAGCAGGATACAGGGCGGCAGCAATCAGCCCCAGCATTTT
CDR3aa: CASSRIQGGSNQPQHF

v_gene: TRBV24-1
abundance: few
j_gene: TRBJ2-1
d_gene: TRBD2
CDR3nt: TGTGCCACCAGTGATCCCGGGACTAGCGGGGACAATGAGCAGTTCTTC
CDR3aa: CATSDPGTSGDNEQFF

v_gene: TRBV12-3/TRBV12-4
abundance: many
j_gene: TRBJ1-6
d_gene: .
CDR3nt: TGTGCCAGCAGTTCGTATGGCTCCTATAATTCACCCCTCCACTTT
CDR3aa: CASSSYGSYNSPLHF

v_gene: TRBV15
abundance: .
j_gene: TRBJ2-7
d_gene: TRBD1
CDR3nt: TGTGGCACCAGCAGTGGGGTGGGCAGGGGGCTCCTCTACGAGCAGTACTTC
CDR3aa: CGTSSGVGRGLLYEQYF

v_gene: TRBV5-1
abundance: few
j_gene: TRBJ1-2
d_gene: .
CDR3nt: TGCGCCAGCAGTTCAGGGTCTCACGGCTATGGCTACACCTTC
CDR3aa: CASSSGSHGYGYTF

v_gene: TRBV7-9
abundance: few
j_gene: TRBJ1-2
d_gene: TRBD1
CDR3nt: TGTGCCAGCAGCCTCAGTCCCGGGACAGGGAGCGGTGACTATGGCTACACCTTC
CDR3aa: CASSLSPGTGSGDYGYTF

v_gene: TRBV3-1
abundance: .
j_gene: TRBJ1-1
d_gene: .
CDR3nt: TGTGCCAGCAGACTCGGACAGTTTAACACTGAAGCTTTCTTT
CDR3aa: CASRLGQFNTEAFF

v_gene: TRBV12-3/TRBV12-4
abundance: few
j_gene: TRBJ2-7
d_gene: .
CDR3nt: TGTGCCAGCAGTTCGGGGGGCGTGGACCGCTACGAGCAGTACTTC
CDR3aa: CASSSGGVDRYEQYF

v_gene: TRBV12-3/TRBV12-4
abundance: few
j_gene: TRBJ1-2
d_gene: .
CDR3nt: TGTGCCAGCAGCAACGTTGGTGGCTACACCTTC
CDR3aa: CASSNVGGYTF

v_gene: TRBV5-1
abundance: .
j_gene: TRBJ1-1
d_gene: .
CDR3nt: TGCGCCAGCAGCCTCGAGACAGGACGAGATGAAGCTTTCTTT
CDR3aa: CASSLETGRDEAFF

v_gene: TRBV24-1
abundance: few
j_gene: TRBJ2-7
d_gene: TRBD2
CDR3nt: TGTGCCACCAGTGATAGGACTAGCGACGAGCAGTACTTC
CDR3aa: CATSDRTSDEQYF

v_gene: TRBV20-1
abundance: .
j_gene: TRBJ2-7
d_gene: TRBD2
CDR3nt: TGCAGTGCTAGAGACCTAGCGGGAGGGAACTACGAGCAGTACTTC
CDR3aa: CSARDLAGGNYEQYF

v_gene: TRBV10-3
abundance: few
j_gene: TRBJ2-5
d_gene: .
CDR3nt: TGTGCCATCAGTGTGGGGACGGACCAAGAGACCCAGTACTTC
CDR3aa: CAISVGTDQETQYF

v_gene: TRBV10-3
abundance: few
j_gene: TRBJ1-2
d_gene: .
CDR3nt: TGTGCCATCAGTGTAGGTTATGGCTACACCTTC
CDR3aa: CAISVGYGYTF

v_gene: TRBV6-1
abundance: .
j_gene: TRBJ1-1
d_gene: TRBD1
CDR3nt: TGTGCCAGCAGGAGCTTCTTGGACAGGGAAAGAACTGAAGCTTTCTTT
CDR3aa: CASRSFLDRERTEAFF

v_gene: TRBV19
abundance: .
j_gene: TRBJ2-4
d_gene: TRBD1
CDR3nt: TGTGCCAGTAGTATAATGGGGACAGGGGGTTCGAAAAACATTCAGTACTTC
CDR3aa: CASSIMGTGGSKNIQYF

v_gene: TRBV3-1
abundance: few
j_gene: TRBJ2-7
d_gene: TRBD1
CDR3nt: TGTGCCAGCAGCGTCGGACAGGGTGGCGAGCAGTACTTC
CDR3aa: CASSVGQGGEQYF

v_gene: TRBV14
abundance: few
j_gene: TRBJ1-6
d_gene: .
CDR3nt: TGTGCCAGCAGCCAAGATATGTGGACGGCGGAGGGGTCACCCCTCCACTTT
CDR3aa: CASSQDMWTAEGSPLHF

v_gene: TRBV20-1
abundance: .
j_gene: TRBJ2-2
d_gene: .
CDR3nt: TGCAGTGCTAGACCGCCGGCAGGTCAGGTGAACACCGGGGAGCTGTTTTTT
CDR3aa: CSARPPAGQVNTGELFF

v_gene: TRBV5-1
abundance: few
j_gene: TRBJ2-2
d_gene: TRBD1
CDR3nt: TGCGCCAGCAGCTTTGGGACAGTGTCCACCGGGGAGCTGTTTTTT
CDR3aa: CASSFGTVSTGELFF

v_gene: TRBV12-3/TRBV12-4
abundance: few
j_gene: TRBJ2-7
d_gene: .
CDR3nt: TGTGCCAGCAGGGGCCAATACGAGCAGTACTTC
CDR3aa: CASRGQYEQYF

v_gene: TRBV4-3
abundance: .
j_gene: TRBJ2-7
d_gene: .
CDR3nt: TGCGCCAGCAGCCAAGCCGGCCGGGTCGCGAGCTACGAGCAGTACTTC
CDR3aa: CASSQAGRVASYEQYF

v_gene: TRBV15
abundance: few
j_gene: TRBJ2-2
d_gene: TRBD1
CDR3nt: TGTGCCACCAGCATTAGCAGGACAGGAGCAGCCGGGGAGCTGTTTTTT
CDR3aa: CATSISRTGAAGELFF

v_gene: TRBV7-2
abundance: .
j_gene: TRBJ1-1
d_gene: .
CDR3nt: TGTGCCAGCAGCTTAGCCCCACAGGTGGGCACTGAAGCTTTCTTT
CDR3aa: CASSLAPQVGTEAFF

v_gene: TRBV9
abundance: many
j_gene: TRBJ2-6
d_gene: .
CDR3nt: TGTGCCAGCAGCGTAGATAGCTCTGGGGCCAACGTCCTGACTTTC
CDR3aa: CASSVDSSGANVLTF

v_gene: TRBV12-3/TRBV12-4
abundance: .
j_gene: TRBJ1-6
d_gene: .
CDR3nt: TGTGCCAGCAGGAGGTTGGTCTCGTCACCCCTCCACTTT
CDR3aa: CASRRLVSSPLHF

v_gene: TRBV29-1
abundance: few
j_gene: TRBJ2-1
d_gene: TRBD1
CDR3nt: TGCAGCGTGGAATTCACAGGGGTAGGGGCGCAGTTCTTC
CDR3aa: CSVEFTGVGAQFF

v_gene: TRBV5-5
abundance: .
j_gene: TRBJ1-1
d_gene: .
CDR3nt: TGTGCCAGCAGCTTTTACGGGGGTGAAGCTTTCTTT
CDR3aa: CASSFYGGEAFF

v_gene: TRBV6-2/TRBV6-3
abundance: .
j_gene: TRBJ2-7
d_gene: TRBD2
CDR3nt: TGTGCCAGCAACGGGGGGACGGCGAACCCAAGTAATTTCTACGAGCAGTACTTC
CDR3aa: CASNGGTANPSNFYEQYF

v_gene: TRBV10-3
abundance: few
j_gene: TRBJ1-2
d_gene: .
CDR3nt: TGTGCCATCAGTGAGTCGACGGGTAGATCCCATTATGGCTACACCTTC
CDR3aa: CAISESTGRSHYGYTF

v_gene: TRBV12-3/TRBV12-4
abundance: .
j_gene: TRBJ2-3
d_gene: TRBD2
CDR3nt: TGTGACAGCAGTTTATGGACTAGGAAAGCAGATACGCAGTATTTT
CDR3aa: CDSSLWTRKADTQYF

v_gene: TRBV4-1
abundance: .
j_gene: TRBJ2-7
d_gene: .
CDR3nt: TGCGCCAGCAGCCAAGATCCCTCAGAGGGGAGGGAGCAGTACTTC
CDR3aa: CASSQDPSEGREQYF

v_gene: TRBV11-3
abundance: .
j_gene: TRBJ1-1
d_gene: TRBD1
CDR3nt: TGTGCCAGCAGCCTGGACAGGGGACGCGTTGAAGCTTTCTTT
CDR3aa: CASSLDRGRVEAFF

v_gene: TRBV14
abundance: many
j_gene: TRBJ2-1
d_gene: .
CDR3nt: TGTGCCAGCAAAACAACCGGGTTCAATGAGCAGTTCTTC
CDR3aa: CASKTTGFNEQFF

v_gene: TRBV10-3
abundance: .
j_gene: TRBJ2-1
d_gene: TRBD2
CDR3nt: TGTGCCATCAGTGAGGCACCCGGGACTAGCGGGAGGTATGAGCAGTTCTTC
CDR3aa: CAISEAPGTSGRYEQFF

v_gene: TRBV12-3/TRBV12-4
abundance: .
j_gene: TRBJ1-1
d_gene: .
CDR3nt: TGTGCCAGCGTACGGGTGAACACTGAAGCTTTCTTT
CDR3aa: CASVRVNTEAFF

v_gene: TRBV4-1
abundance: many
j_gene: TRBJ2-7
d_gene: .
CDR3nt: TGCGCCAGCAGCTACCTAGTCTCCTCCAGAAGCGGGCGGTACGAGCAGTACTTC
CDR3aa: CASSYLVSSRSGRYEQYF

v_gene: TRBV30
abundance: few
j_gene: TRBJ1-2
d_gene: .
CDR3nt: TGTGCCTGGGGGCTCGGTTCAGGGGCTCACTATGGCTACACCTTC
CDR3aa: CAWGLGSGAHYGYTF

v_gene: TRBV20-1
abundance: .
j_gene: TRBJ2-6
d_gene: .
CDR3nt: TGCAGTGCTAGACAAGACACCTCTGGGGCCAACGTCCTGACTTTC
CDR3aa: CSARQDTSGANVLTF

v_gene: TRBV7-3
abundance: .
j_gene: TRBJ2-7
d_gene: .
CDR3nt: TGTGCCAGCAGCTTAGCGTGGGCGGGGGCCCGCGAGCAGTACTTC
CDR3aa: CASSLAWAGAREQYF